A selection of T cell receptor beta chains follows, all from one sample in a study of identical twins. MiXCR, applied by TCRdb to the 5' RACE reads, yields one record per CDR3 protein. Of about 430,000 distinct CDR3 sequences listed, approximately 18% were seen once; the top ten hold 10% to 15%. Input material: naive T cells sorted from blood. These receptors were taken from a man aged 45-60 years in good health. CDR3s include the opening cysteine and the closing phenylalanine or tryptophan. D genes are given only for firm matches. Clone size is stated in some rows and not others, as once, few, many or a class when expanded.

clone_size	v_call	d_call	j_call	cdr3_nt	cdr3_aa
few	TRBV24-1	-	TRBJ2-3	TGTGCCACCAGTGACCACCGGACGGGCGCCGATACGCAGTATTTT	CATSDHRTGADTQYF
-	TRBV15	-	TRBJ2-7	TGTGCCACCAGCAGCGGTTCGGCAGGGTTGGGGTACGAGCAGTACTTC	CATSSGSAGLGYEQYF
few	TRBV5-1	-	TRBJ1-6	TGCGCCAGCAGCTTGGAGGCGGGCAATTCACCCCTCCACTTT	CASSLEAGNSPLHF
-	TRBV28	-	TRBJ2-7	TGTGCCAGCAGCTCACAGGGATTTACCTACGAGCAGTACTTC	CASSSQGFTYEQYF
many	TRBV6-1	TRBD1	TRBJ2-6	TGTGCCAGCAGTCCATTTCGTGGGACAGCGGTCTCTGGGGCCAACGTCCTGACTTTC	CASSPFRGTAVSGANVLTF
few	TRBV20-1	-	TRBJ1-5	TGCAGTGCCCCCGTGGGAGGGTCCCAGCCCCAGCATTTT	CSAPVGGSQPQHF
-	TRBV15	-	TRBJ2-5	TGTGCCACCAGCAGAGGCGGGTCAGAGACCCAGTACTTC	CATSRGGSETQYF
many	TRBV4-3	-	TRBJ1-6	TGCGCCAGCAGCCAAGATTTCGGGGGAAACTATAATTCACCCCTCCACTTT	CASSQDFGGNYNSPLHF
few	TRBV28	-	TRBJ2-3	TGTGCCAGCAGTCCGAGGAGAGATACGCAGTATTTT	CASSPRRDTQYF
-	TRBV7-3	TRBD1	TRBJ1-1	TGTGCCAGCAGCCAAAGGACAGGGGCTGAAGCTTTCTTT	CASSQRTGAEAFF
many	TRBV7-2	-	TRBJ2-1	TGTGCCAGCAGCTCTATCCGGGACTCTAGTGAGCAGTTCTTC	CASSSIRDSSEQFF
-	TRBV15	TRBD1	TRBJ1-4	TGTGCCACCAGCAGTCGACAGGGTAGCGAAAAACTGTTTTTT	CATSSRQGSEKLFF
few	TRBV6-5	-	TRBJ2-2	TGTGCCAGCAGTTACTCCGGGGTCGCCGGGGAGCTGTTTTTT	CASSYSGVAGELFF
few	TRBV20-1	-	TRBJ2-5	TGCAGTGCTAGACCGGTTACAGGGTCGGTAGAGACCCAGTACTTC	CSARPVTGSVETQYF
few	TRBV20-1	-	TRBJ2-1	TGCAGTGCTCCCCCCCAGCAGTACAATGAGCAGTTCTTC	CSAPPQQYNEQFF
few	TRBV2	-	TRBJ1-2	TGTGCCAGCAGTGAATCGACGTCTTGGGGCTACACCTTC	CASSESTSWGYTF
few	TRBV10-3	TRBD2	TRBJ2-7	TGTGCCATCAGTGAGTCGGTAGCGGGAGACGAGCAGTACTTC	CAISESVAGDEQYF
few	TRBV30	-	TRBJ2-6	TGTGCCTGGAGTGTAGGGAGCTGGGGCCAACGGTCTTTCCTGACTTTC	CAWSVGSWGQRSFLTF
few	TRBV15	TRBD1	TRBJ2-7	TGTGCCACTCAGGGGGACAGGGGTTGGAACGAGCAGTACTTC	CATQGDRGWNEQYF
-	TRBV5-1	TRBD1	TRBJ2-3	TGCGCCAGCAGCTTATTACAGGGGTCAGATACGCAGTATTTT	CASSLLQGSDTQYF
many	TRBV20-1	TRBD1	TRBJ1-5	TGCAGTGCTCCGGGACAGCCGGACCAGCCCCAGCATTTT	CSAPGQPDQPQHF
many	TRBV28	-	TRBJ2-1	TGTGCCAGCAGTCCTAACAACAGGGTCGATGAGCAGTTCTTC	CASSPNNRVDEQFF
few	TRBV29-1	-	TRBJ2-7	TGCAGCGTTGAACAGAGCTACGAGCAGTACTTC	CSVEQSYEQYF
-	TRBV4-2	-	TRBJ1-2	TGTGCCAGCAGCCAAGGGACAGTGGCCCAAGACTATGGCTACACCTTC	CASSQGTVAQDYGYTF
-	TRBV15	-	TRBJ1-3	TGTGCCACCAGCAGTACAGGATTCCTCTCTGGAAACACCATATATTTT	CATSSTGFLSGNTIYF
once	TRBV25-1	-	TRBJ2-3	TGTGCCAGCAGTGAAGGGTCCTTACCGGATACGCAGTATTTT	CASSEGSLPDTQYF
many	TRBV10-3	-	TRBJ1-5	TGTGCCATCAGTGAGTCCGGGGGACTCAATCAGCCCCAGCATTTT	CAISESGGLNQPQHF
-	TRBV10-3	TRBD1	TRBJ2-7	TGTGCCATCAGTGAGTTAAGGACAGGGGGCTACGAGCAGTACTTC	CAISELRTGGYEQYF
many	TRBV20-1	TRBD2	TRBJ2-1	TGCAGTGCTAGAGATCAAGGTGCGGGAGGGACCTACAATGAGCAGTTCTTC	CSARDQGAGGTYNEQFF
many	TRBV29-1	-	TRBJ2-1	TGCAGCGTTGAAGAGCGGGATGAGCAGTTCTTC	CSVEERDEQFF
many	TRBV28	-	TRBJ1-1	TGTGCCAGCAGTTTAGTTTCGGACACCGAAGCTTTCTTT	CASSLVSDTEAFF
many	TRBV11-2	TRBD2	TRBJ2-1	TGTGCCAGCAGCTTAGAGGGGACTAGCGGGGGGTCCTACAATGAGCAGTTCTTC	CASSLEGTSGGSYNEQFF
few	TRBV4-3	-	TRBJ2-7	TGCGCCAGCAGCCAAGGGGCTAGCAGCGGTTACGAGCAGTACTTC	CASSQGASSGYEQYF
many	TRBV6-5	TRBD1	TRBJ1-1	TGTGCCAGCAGTTACAGTATAGGGGGCAACACTGAAGCTTTCTTT	CASSYSIGGNTEAFF
-	TRBV9	-	TRBJ2-2	TGTGCCAGCAGCTTCGGGACATCCGGGGAGCTGTTTTTT	CASSFGTSGELFF
few	TRBV15	-	TRBJ1-1	TGTGCCACCAGCAGAGTTCAGGAAATGAACACTGAAGCTTTCTTT	CATSRVQEMNTEAFF
many	TRBV6-7	-	TRBJ2-3	TGTGCCAGCAGTTACACCCCCCAGTTCTCCCAAACATCAGGGAACGACTGGACAGATACGCAGTATTTT	CASSYTPQFSQTSGNDWTDTQYF
few	TRBV7-9	-	TRBJ1-5	TGTGCCAGCAGCTCCTCCGGCAAGAATCAGCCCCAGCATTTT	CASSSSGKNQPQHF
many	TRBV29-1	-	TRBJ1-5	TGCAGCGTCGGGACGGATAGCAATCAGCCCCAGCATTTT	CSVGTDSNQPQHF
once	TRBV6-2/TRBV6-3	TRBD2	TRBJ2-1	TGTGCCAGCGACTTAACCATAGCGGGAGGTTACAATGAGCAGTTCTTC	CASDLTIAGGYNEQFF
many	TRBV4-2	-	TRBJ1-1	TGTGCCAGCAGCCAAGAAGGCGGGGTCACTGAAGCTTTCTTT	CASSQEGGVTEAFF
many	TRBV5-6	-	TRBJ2-2	TGTGCCAGCAGCTTGGTGGCAACCGGGGAGCTGTTTTTT	CASSLVATGELFF
once	TRBV20-1	TRBD2	TRBJ2-7	TGCAGTGCTAGAGATGGACTAGCGGGACGAAGGCCCGAGCAGTACTTC	CSARDGLAGRRPEQYF
-	TRBV30	TRBD1	TRBJ2-5	TGTGCCTGGGTGGGACAGACCAGGGGGACCCAGTACTTC	CAWVGQTRGTQYF
-	TRBV28	TRBD2	TRBJ2-1	TGTGCCAGCAGTTCTGCCGGGGACGGCGGGGGGGTCGGTGAGCAGTTCTTC	CASSSAGDGGGVGEQFF
-	TRBV4-3	-	TRBJ1-1	TGCGCCAGCAGCCAAGTTAGACGGAAAAGTGAAGCTTTCTTT	CASSQVRRKSEAFF
few	TRBV20-1	-	TRBJ2-2	TGCAGTGCCGACAGGCCTAACACCGGGGAGCTGTTTTTT	CSADRPNTGELFF
many	TRBV12-3/TRBV12-4	-	TRBJ2-2	TGTGCCAGCAGTTTCCGGGGAAACGGGGAGCTGTTTTTT	CASSFRGNGELFF
many	TRBV28	-	TRBJ2-3	TGTGCCAGCAGTGATAGCACAGATACGCAGTATTTT	CASSDSTDTQYF
few	TRBV29-1	-	TRBJ1-1	TGCAGCGTTGTCAGGGAAAGGGACGAAGCTTTCTTT	CSVVRERDEAFF
many	TRBV27	TRBD2	TRBJ2-1	TGTGCCAGCAGTCTTGGGACTAGCGGGAACTATGAGCAGTTCTTC	CASSLGTSGNYEQFF
few	TRBV6-5	-	TRBJ2-1	TGTGCCAGCAGTTACTCGTGGGCGGGAAGAAGTGACAATGAGCAGTTCTTC	CASSYSWAGRSDNEQFF
-	TRBV20-1	TRBD2	TRBJ2-3	TGCAGTGCTAGTACTAGCGGGGCCCCAGATACGCAGTATTTT	CSASTSGAPDTQYF